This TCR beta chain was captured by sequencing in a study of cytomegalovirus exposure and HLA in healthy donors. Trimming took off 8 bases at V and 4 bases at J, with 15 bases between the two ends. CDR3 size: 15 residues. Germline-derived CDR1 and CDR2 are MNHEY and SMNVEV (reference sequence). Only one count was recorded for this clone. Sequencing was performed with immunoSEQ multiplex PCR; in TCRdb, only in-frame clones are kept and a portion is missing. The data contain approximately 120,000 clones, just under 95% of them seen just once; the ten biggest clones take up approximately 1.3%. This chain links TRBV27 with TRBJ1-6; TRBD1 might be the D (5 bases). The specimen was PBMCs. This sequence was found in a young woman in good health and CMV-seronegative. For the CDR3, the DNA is TGTGCCAGCGGAAGTGCTGGGGGGTATAATTCACCCCTCCACTTT. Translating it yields CASGSAGGYNSPLHF.